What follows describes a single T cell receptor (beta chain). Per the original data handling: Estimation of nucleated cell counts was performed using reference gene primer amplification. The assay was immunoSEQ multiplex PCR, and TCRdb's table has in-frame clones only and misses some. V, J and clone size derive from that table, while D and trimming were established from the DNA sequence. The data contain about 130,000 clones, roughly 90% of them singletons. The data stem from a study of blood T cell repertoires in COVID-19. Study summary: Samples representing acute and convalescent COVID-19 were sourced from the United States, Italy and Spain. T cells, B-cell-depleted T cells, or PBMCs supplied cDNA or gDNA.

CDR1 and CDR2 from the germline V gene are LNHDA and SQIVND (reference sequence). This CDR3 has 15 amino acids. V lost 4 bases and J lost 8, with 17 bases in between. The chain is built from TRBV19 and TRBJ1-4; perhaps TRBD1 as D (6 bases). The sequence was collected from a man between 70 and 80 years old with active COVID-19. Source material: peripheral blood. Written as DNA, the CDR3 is TGTGCCAGTAGTACCCCTCAGGGGATAGGAGAAAAACTGTTTTTT. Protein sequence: CASSTPQGIGEKLFF.